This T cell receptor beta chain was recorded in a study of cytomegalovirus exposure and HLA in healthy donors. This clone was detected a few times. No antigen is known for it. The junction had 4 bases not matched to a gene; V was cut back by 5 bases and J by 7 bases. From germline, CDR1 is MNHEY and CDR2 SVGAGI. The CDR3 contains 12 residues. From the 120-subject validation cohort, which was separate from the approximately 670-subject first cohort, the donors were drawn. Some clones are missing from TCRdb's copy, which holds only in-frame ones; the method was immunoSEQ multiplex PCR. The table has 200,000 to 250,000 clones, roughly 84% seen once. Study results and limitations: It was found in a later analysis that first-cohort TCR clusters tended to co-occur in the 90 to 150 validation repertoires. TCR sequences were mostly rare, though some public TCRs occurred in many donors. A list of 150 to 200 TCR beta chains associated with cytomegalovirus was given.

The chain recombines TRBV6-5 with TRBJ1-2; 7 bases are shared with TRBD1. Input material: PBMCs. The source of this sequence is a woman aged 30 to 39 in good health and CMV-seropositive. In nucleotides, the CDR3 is TGTGCCAGCAGTCCAGGGGGTCTTGGCTACACCTTC. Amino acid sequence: CASSPGGLGYTF.